This is a list of T cell receptor beta chains from one sample in a study of blood T cell repertoires in COVID-19. Data came from immunoSEQ multiplex PCR; TCRdb stores just in-frame clones and leaves some out. The sample includes a few hundred thousand clones, around 83% of them seen just once. The sequencing sample was made of PBMCs or T cells enriched from blood (not recorded which). The receptors were gathered from a woman between 45 and 60 years old who had been exposed to COVID-19. Both conserved end residues are part of each CDR3. Each record gives: J gene, clone size, D gene, CDR3 length, V gene, CDR3 protein, CDR3 DNA. D genes are given only for firm matches. Size values are once, few and many counts, or a class for expanded clones, and some rows have none.

J: TRBJ1-1; size: NA; D: TRBD1; length: 18; V: TRBV5-1; CDR3: CASSLVVAGGGRNTEAFF; DNA: TGCGCCAGCAGCTTGGTGGTGGCAGGGGGCGGAAGGAACACTGAAGCTTTCTTT
J: TRBJ1-1; size: NA; D: NA; length: 16; V: TRBV15; CDR3: CATSRPRGGANTEAFF; DNA: TGTGCCACCAGCAGACCTCGAGGGGGGGCAAACACTGAAGCTTTCTTT
J: TRBJ1-3; size: NA; D: NA; length: 14; V: TRBV5-1; CDR3: CASSLGVSGNTIYF; DNA: TGCGCCAGCAGCTTGGGAGTGTCTGGAAACACCATATATTTT
J: TRBJ2-3; size: NA; D: NA; length: 16; V: TRBV6-1; CDR3: CASSEPRGFTTDTQYF; DNA: TGTGCCAGCAGTGAACCGCGGGGATTCACCACAGATACGCAGTATTTT
J: TRBJ2-7; size: NA; D: TRBD2; length: 15; V: TRBV6-1; CDR3: CASSEAAGVYYEQYF; DNA: TGTGCCAGCAGTGAAGCGGCGGGGGTGTACTACGAGCAGTACTTC
J: TRBJ2-7; size: once; D: NA; length: 15; V: TRBV7-2; CDR3: CASSLTDSPSYEQYF; DNA: TGTGCCAGCAGCCTGACAGATTCTCCCTCCTACGAGCAGTACTTC
J: TRBJ2-3; size: NA; D: TRBD2; length: 17; V: TRBV5-1; CDR3: CASRRSTSGLPGDTQYF; DNA: TGCGCCAGCAGAAGATCGACTAGCGGCCTACCAGGAGATACGCAGTATTTT
J: TRBJ2-7; size: NA; D: TRBD1; length: 14; V: TRBV5-1; CDR3: CASSSGQLTYEQYF; DNA: TGCGCCAGCAGCTCGGGACAGCTGACCTACGAGCAGTACTTC
J: TRBJ2-1; size: NA; D: TRBD2; length: 15; V: TRBV28; CDR3: CASRERGAKSNEQFF; DNA: TGTGCCAGCAGAGAGCGGGGGGCGAAATCGAATGAGCAGTTCTTC
J: TRBJ2-1; size: NA; D: NA; length: 13; V: TRBV5-1; CDR3: CASSRDIYYEQFF; DNA: TGCGCCAGCAGCCGGGACATTTATTATGAGCAGTTCTTC
J: TRBJ2-7; size: NA; D: NA; length: 17; V: TRBV3-1/TRBV3-2; CDR3: CASSQDPPAGAPYEQYF; DNA: TGTGCCAGCAGCCAAGATCCCCCCGCGGGGGCACCCTACGAGCAGTACTTC
J: TRBJ1-3; size: NA; D: NA; length: 16; V: TRBV7-8; CDR3: CASSFGFRPSGNTIYF; DNA: TGTGCCAGCAGCTTTGGGTTCAGGCCCTCTGGAAACACCATATATTTT
J: TRBJ1-4; size: once; D: NA; length: 13; V: TRBV11-2; CDR3: CASSLVLNEKLFF; DNA: TGTGCCAGCAGCTTAGTCCTGAATGAAAAACTGTTTTTT
J: TRBJ2-1; size: few; D: NA; length: 12; V: TRBV5-1; CDR3: CASSQNINEQFF; DNA: TGCGCCAGCAGCCAGAACATCAATGAGCAGTTCTTC
J: TRBJ2-1; size: NA; D: NA; length: 14; V: TRBV3-1/TRBV3-2; CDR3: CASSQSVWGDEQFF; DNA: TGTGCCAGCAGCCAGAGCGTGTGGGGCGATGAGCAGTTCTTC
J: TRBJ2-7; size: NA; D: TRBD1; length: 13; V: TRBV7-9; CDR3: CASSNWTGYEQYF; DNA: TGTGCCAGCAGCAATTGGACAGGCTACGAGCAGTACTTC
J: TRBJ1-2; size: NA; D: NA; length: 14; V: TRBV24-1; CDR3: CATSDGRENYGYTF; DNA: TGTGCCACCAGTGATGGGAGGGAGAACTATGGCTACACCTTC
J: TRBJ1-1; size: NA; D: NA; length: 15; V: TRBV18; CDR3: CASSPGAGQNTEAFF; DNA: TGTGCCAGCTCACCAGGGGCAGGACAGAACACTGAAGCTTTCTTT
J: TRBJ1-1; size: NA; D: NA; length: 15; V: TRBV6-5; CDR3: CASSYGPNANTEAFF; DNA: TGTGCCAGCAGTTACGGGCCAAACGCCAACACTGAAGCTTTCTTT